The next 20 T cell receptor beta chains were all read from a single sample in a study of immune cell composition in non-small cell lung cancer. Normal lung was taken at the farthest possible site, at least 3 cm from tumour. TCRdb keeps only in-frame clones here, not all; method: immunoSEQ multiplex PCR. This sample has 4,000 to 5,000 clones, with 65% to 75% found just once. Material: non-adjacent lung tissue. These receptors were taken from a human donor with non-small cell lung cancer.

In this sample, this clone turned up a few times. This rearrangement joins TRBV28 to TRBJ2-7, with TRBD1 matching 8 bases. Germline V gene lookup returns CDR1 MDHEN and CDR2 SYDVKM. The V and J ends lost 3 bases and 4 bases, in that order; junction bases with no gene match: 5. This CDR3 has 14 amino acids. CDR3 DNA: TGTGCCAGCAGTTTCGGGACAGGAGGTTACGAGCAGTACTTC. Translation: CASSFGTGGYEQYF. Using reference TRBV28 and TRBJ2-7 for the parts outside the CDR3, the full variable domain is DVKVTQSSRYLVKRTGEKVFLECVQDMDHENMFWYRQDPGLGLRLIYFSYDVKMKEKGDIPEGYSVSREKKERFSLILESASTNQTSMYLCASSFGTGGYEQYFGPGTRLTVT.

This clone was counted once. The rearrangement uses TRBV9 and TRBJ1-4; TRBD1 might be the D (6 bases). The CDR3 contains 17 residues. V dropped 3 bases and J dropped 4 bases, with 19 bases sitting between them. Germline V CDR1 and CDR2: SGDLS, YYNGEE. In nucleotides, the CDR3 is TGTGCCAGCAGCGCCGGGTCCAGGGGTCGCTTTAATGAAAAACTGTTTTTT. Translating gives CASSAGSRGRFNEKLFF.

This clone was seen a few times. This chain links TRBV29-1 with TRBJ2-2; 7 positions agree with TRBD1. J gave up 0 bases and V 7 bases, and 2 bases lay outside the gene matches. The length of the CDR3 is 13 residues. The V gene's germline CDR1 is SQVTM and CDR2 ANQGSEA. CDR3 nucleotides: TGCAGCGGGGGACAGTCGAACACCGGGGAGCTGTTTTTT. Translated: CSGGQSNTGELFF.

The V call is TRBV7-3, the J call TRBJ2-3; possibly TRBD1 or TRBD2 for D (5 bases each). With 5 bases removed from V and 3 bases from J, the gap between germline ends came to 27 bases. CDR3 length: 19 amino acids. CDR1 SGHTA and CDR2 FQGTGA come from the germline V gene. The DNA for the CDR3 is TGTGCCAGCAGCCGTCCGTCAGGGCAGGGAGTGATGACGACAGATACGCAGTATTTT. It codes for CASSRPSGQGVMTTDTQYF. Using reference TRBV7-3 and TRBJ2-3 for the parts outside the CDR3, the full variable domain is GAGVSQTPSNKVTEKGKYVELRCDPISGHTALYWYRQSLGQGPEFLIYFQGTGAADDSGLPNDRFFAVRPEGSVSTLKIQRTERGDSAVYLCASSRPSGQGVMTTDTQYFGPGTRLTVL.

This sequence joins TRBV5-4 and TRBJ2-3, with 8 bases fitting TRBD1. This CDR3 comprises 15 residues. The V segment lost 2 bases and the J segment 6 bases; nucleotides outside the gene matches: 8. From germline, CDR1 is SGHNT and CDR2 YYREEE (reference sequence). The chain's CDR3 is CASSFPPGGMDTQYF. The CDR3, as DNA: TGTGCCAGCAGCTTTCCCCCAGGGGGCATGGATACGCAGTATTTT.

V and J are TRBV7-6 and TRBJ1-3, with D tentatively TRBD1 (5 bases). This CDR3 is built from 18 residues. Germline V CDR1 and CDR2: SGHVS, FNYEAQ. The V gene lost 4 bases and the J gene lost 0 bases, with 19 bases spanning the gap. The CDR3 DNA sequence: TGTGCCAGCAGCTCCCCGACGGGAGGGGATAGCTCTGGAAACACCATATATTTT. It yields the protein CASSSPTGGDSSGNTIYF.

The gene calls are TRBV7-2 and TRBJ2-5; D might be TRBD1 or TRBD2, each matching 6 bases. Trimming pared 10 bases from V and 5 bases from J, leaving 20 bases between. This CDR3 has 14 amino acids. Germline-derived CDR1 and CDR2 are SGHTA and FQGNSA. CDR3 DNA sequence: TGTGCCACCCAAACCCCGGGGGCGTGGGAGACCCAGTACTTC. It encodes CATQTPGAWETQYF.

The chain employs TRBV7-3 and TRBJ2-1, with 9 bases lining up with TRBD2. Germline CDR1 is SGHTA and CDR2 is FQGTGA. The CDR3 is 17 residues long. V shed 4 bases, J shed 5 bases, and the junction held 12 bases outside the gene matches. The CDR3 reads CASSSPISGGSHNEQFF. The CDR3 bases are TGTGCCAGCAGCTCCCCCATCAGCGGGGGGTCCCACAATGAGCAGTTCTTC.

This rearrangement joins TRBV11-3 to TRBJ1-6, with D possibly TRBD1 on 5 matching bases. Trimming removed 5 bases at V and 3 bases at J, with 11 bases between. CDR3 length: 15 residues. Germline-derived CDR1 and CDR2 are SGHNT and YENEEA. The CDR3 DNA reads as TGTGCCAGCAGCGTCCGGGGCTACTATAATTCACCCCTCCACTTT. This translates into CASSVRGYYNSPLHF.

This clone was seen a handful of times. The chain links TRBV27 to TRBJ1-2, with D maybe TRBD1 (5 bases). Looked up from germline, CDR1 is MNHEY and CDR2 is SMNVEV (reference sequence). Trimming removed 0 bases at V and 4 bases at J, with 9 bases between. This CDR3 region has 14 residues. CDR3 sequence (DNA): TGTGCCAGCAGTTTATCGGGCAGGGTCTATGGCTACACCTTC. Its protein product is CASSLSGRVYGYTF.

The V call is TRBV14, the J call TRBJ1-5; D uncertain. V was pared by 3 bases and J by 6 bases, with 18 bases between. This CDR3 has 16 residues. From germline, CDR1 is SGHDN and CDR2 FVKESK. In DNA form, the CDR3 reads TGTGCCAGCAGCCACTTCGTGTTCGGAGCGTCTCAGCCCCAGCATTTT. It translates to CASSHFVFGASQPQHF. Filled out from reference TRBV14 and TRBJ1-5, the complete variable domain reads EAGVTQFPSHSVIEKGQTVTLRCDPISGHDNLYWYRRVMGKEIKFLLHFVKESKQDESGMPNNRFLAERTGGTYSTLKVQPAELEDSGVYFCASSHFVFGASQPQHFGDGTRLSIL.

The chain joins TRBV5-6 to TRBJ1-4; D is uncertain. The CDR3 spans 15 residues. In germline, CDR1 is SGHDT, CDR2 YYEEEE. Trimming shortened V by 3 bases and J by 0 bases, and 9 bases separated the two germline ends. The CDR3 nucleotides read TGTGCCAGCAGCTCGTTGAGCGCAACTAATGAAAAACTGTTTTTT. Amino acid sequence: CASSSLSATNEKLFF. Full variable domain (missing parts from reference TRBV5-6 and TRBJ1-4): DAGVTQSPTHLIKTRGQQVTLRCSPKSGHDTVSWYQQALGQGPQFIFQYYEEEERQRGNFPDRFSGHQFPNYSSELNVNALLLGDSALYLCASSSLSATNEKLFFGSGTQLSVL.

The chain uses TRBV30 and TRBJ2-2, with TRBD1 identical over 8 bases. Germline CDR1 reads GTSNPN; CDR2 reads SVGIG (reference sequence). This CDR3 has 15 residues. V was pared by 2 bases and J by 4 bases, with 6 bases of the junction left unmatched. In DNA, the CDR3 is TGTGCCTGGAGTACTGGACAGGGACTCACCGGGGAGCTGTTTTTT. This sequence encodes CAWSTGQGLTGELFF.

This rearrangement joins TRBV6-5 to TRBJ1-3, with D possibly matching TRBD1 (5 bases). Trimming left V 2 bases short and J 4 bases short, with 9 bases between. The CDR3 has 14 amino acids. The germline CDR1 and CDR2 sequences are MNHEY and SVGAGI. The CDR3 loop reads CASSYGGGGNTIYF. As DNA, the CDR3 is TGTGCCAGCAGTTACGGGGGAGGGGGAAACACCATATATTTT.

Written as DNA, the CDR3 is TGTGCCAGTCGAGCGGGGGGAATCGTAAATGAGCAGTTCTTC. Residues: CASRAGGIVNEQFF. The V gene is TRBV27, the J gene TRBJ2-1; 9 bases map to TRBD2. This CDR3 has 14 residues. V shed 9 bases, J shed 7 bases, and the junction held 10 bases outside the gene matches. CDR1 and CDR2 (germline): MNHEY, SMNVEV (reference sequence).

V gene TRBV10-1 combines with J gene TRBJ2-1; TRBD1 matches 9 bases. Losses at the gene ends were 6 bases for V and 6 bases for J; bases not matched to a gene: 3. This CDR3 is built from 13 residues. CDR1 WNHNN and CDR2 SYGVQD come from the germline V gene (reference sequence). CDR3 nucleotide sequence: TGCGCCAGCAGCCGGGGACAGGGCAATGAGCAGTTCTTC. Residues: CASSRGQGNEQFF.

This clone has only one observation. The chain uses TRBV6-1 and TRBJ2-5; no reliable D call. CDR1 MNHNS and CDR2 SASEGT come from the germline V gene. This CDR3 is 13 amino acids long. V lost 5 bases, J lost 2 bases, and 9 bases lay in between. Here the CDR3 reads CASSFTVQETQYF. The DNA for the CDR3 is TGTGCCAGCAGTTTTACAGTACAAGAGACCCAGTACTTC.

V and J are TRBV6-6 and TRBJ2-3, with a weak D call TRBD1 (6 bases). Between the trimmed V and J ends, which lost 4 bases and 1 base, there was a span of 12 bases. This CDR3 is 15 amino acids long. Germline CDR1 MNHNY, CDR2 SVGAGI (reference sequence). The CDR3 DNA reads TGTGCCAGCAGTTTACAGGGTACAGGCACAGATACGCAGTATTTT. Its protein product is CASSLQGTGTDTQYF.

Comment on this clone: One end of the junction varies from germline; a read error may be responsible. The J gene is TRBJ2-3, the V gene TRBV7-7; D is undetermined. Germline CDR1 reads SSHAT; CDR2 reads FNYEAQ (reference sequence). CDR3 length: 15 amino acids. The CDR3 loop reads CASSPTASSTDTQYF. The CDR3 nucleotides read TGTGCTAGCAGCCCGACGGCTTCTAGCACAGATACGCAGTATTTT.

This chain connects TRBV7-3 to TRBJ1-1; no clear D. The length of the CDR3 is 13 residues. Germline loops: CDR1 SGHTA, CDR2 FQGTGA. Trimming removed 0 bases at V and 7 bases at J, with 9 bases between. Here the CDR3 DNA reads TGTGCCAGCAGCTTAACTAGGAGGGATGAAGCTTTCTTT. Amino acid sequence: CASSLTRRDEAFF.